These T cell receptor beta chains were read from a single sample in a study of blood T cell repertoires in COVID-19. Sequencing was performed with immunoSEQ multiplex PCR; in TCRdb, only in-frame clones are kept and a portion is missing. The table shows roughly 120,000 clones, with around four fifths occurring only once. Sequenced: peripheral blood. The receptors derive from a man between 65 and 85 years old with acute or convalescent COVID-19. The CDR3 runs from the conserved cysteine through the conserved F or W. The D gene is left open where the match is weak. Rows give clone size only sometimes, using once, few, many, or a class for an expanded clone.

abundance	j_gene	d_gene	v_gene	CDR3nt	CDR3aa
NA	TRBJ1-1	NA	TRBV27	TGTGCCAGCAGTCCGGCCCCAACAGGGTTTAGTATGAACACTGAAGCTTTCTTT	CASSPAPTGFSMNTEAFF
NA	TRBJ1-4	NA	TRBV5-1	TGCGCCAGCAGCTCCAGTGTCTGGGGAGAGAGTGAAAAACTGTTTTTT	CASSSSVWGESEKLFF
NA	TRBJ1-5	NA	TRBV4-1	TGCGCCAGCAGCCAAGAGGGTGGAGGGGTGGGAAATCAGCCCCAGCATTTT	CASSQEGGGVGNQPQHF
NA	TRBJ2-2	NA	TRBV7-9	TGTGCCAGCAGCTTACGACCCACGGGAAACACCGGGGAGCTGTTTTTT	CASSLRPTGNTGELFF
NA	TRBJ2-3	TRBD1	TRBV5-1	TGCGCCAGCAGCCCTGACAGGGCAGATACGCAGTATTTT	CASSPDRADTQYF
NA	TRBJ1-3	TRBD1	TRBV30	TGTGCCTGGAGTAGACAGGGAGGTATAAACACCATATATTTT	CAWSRQGGINTIYF
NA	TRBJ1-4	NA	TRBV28	TGTGCCAGCGGTAGTGCGGGGGGCCATGAAAAACTGTTTTTT	CASGSAGGHEKLFF
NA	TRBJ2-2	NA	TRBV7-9	TGTGCCAGCAGCTTAGAGGGGTACACCGGGGAGCTGTTTTTT	CASSLEGYTGELFF
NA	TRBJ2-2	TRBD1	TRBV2	TGTGCCGGCCGGACAGGGTACACCGGGGAGCTGTTTTTT	CAGRTGYTGELFF
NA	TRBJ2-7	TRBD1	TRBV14	TGTGCCAGCAGCCATCAGGGGGTCGTGCAGTACTTC	CASSHQGVVQYF
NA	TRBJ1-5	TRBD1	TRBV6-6	TGTGCCAGCAGCGAACAGGGGGCGCGTCAGCCCCAGCATTTT	CASSEQGARQPQHF
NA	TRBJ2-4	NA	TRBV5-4	TGTGCCAGCAGCGCTTCGGGAAGCCTCTTAGCCAAAAACATTCAGTACTTC	CASSASGSLLAKNIQYF
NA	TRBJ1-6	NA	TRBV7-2	TGTGCCAGCAGCTTGGAGGCATATAATTCACCCCTCCACTTT	CASSLEAYNSPLHF
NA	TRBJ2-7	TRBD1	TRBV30	TGTGCCTGGAGACTCACCGGGACAGGGCTCTACGAGCAGTACTTC	CAWRLTGTGLYEQYF
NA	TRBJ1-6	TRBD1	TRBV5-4	TGTGCCAGCAGCTTGGGGGGCCGGACAGGGAATTCACCCCTCCACTTT	CASSLGGRTGNSPLHF
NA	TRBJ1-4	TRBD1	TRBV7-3	TGTGCCAGCAGCTCCGGGACAGCAACTAATGAAAAACTGTTTTTT	CASSSGTATNEKLFF
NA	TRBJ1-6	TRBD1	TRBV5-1	TGCGCCAGCAGCAATCACGCTTTCCCCGGGACAGGGGTAGGATCACCCCTCCACTTT	CASSNHAFPGTGVGSPLHF
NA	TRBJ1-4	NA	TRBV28	TGTGCCAGCAGTTTAGGGGCAGGGAACATCGCTGAAAAACTGTTTTTT	CASSLGAGNIAEKLFF
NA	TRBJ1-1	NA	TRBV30	TGTGCCTGGAGTGCGAGTAGTCTCTGCTTCTTT	CAWSASSLCFF
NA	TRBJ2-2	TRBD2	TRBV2	TGTGCCAGCAGAACCCCTCGACTCGGACTAGCGGGAGGAAACACCGGGGAGCTGTTTTTT	CASRTPRLGLAGGNTGELFF
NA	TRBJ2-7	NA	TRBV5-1	TGCGCCAGCAGCTTGGTGGGGGGCGAGCAGTACTTC	CASSLVGGEQYF
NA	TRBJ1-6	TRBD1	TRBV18	TGTGCCAGCTCAGCCTTTGGACAGGGGCATTCACCCCTCCACTTT	CASSAFGQGHSPLHF
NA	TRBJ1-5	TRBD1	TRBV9	TGTGCCAGCAGCCCAGGGACAGGGTGGAATCAGCCCCAGCATTTT	CASSPGTGWNQPQHF
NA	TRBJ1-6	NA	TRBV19	TGTGCCAGTAGGGATGACAGCACCTATAATTCACCCCTCCACTTT	CASRDDSTYNSPLHF
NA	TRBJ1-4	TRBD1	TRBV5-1	TGCGCCAGCAGCTTGCCCTCCGGGACAGGGACTGAAAAACTGTTTTTT	CASSLPSGTGTEKLFF
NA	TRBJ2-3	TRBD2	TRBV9	TGTGCCAGCAGCGCAAGTTATGCAGCGGGAGTCCCTCCAGATACGCAGTATTTT	CASSASYAAGVPPDTQYF
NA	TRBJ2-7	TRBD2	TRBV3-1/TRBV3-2	TGTGCCAGCAGCCAAGGGACTAGCGGATCATCCTCCTACGAGCAGTACTTC	CASSQGTSGSSSYEQYF
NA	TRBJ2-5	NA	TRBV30	TGTGCCTGGGGGAGCGGCCAAGAGACCCAGTACTTC	CAWGSGQETQYF
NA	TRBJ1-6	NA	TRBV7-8	TGTGCCAGCAGCTTAAGGGGAGGTAATTCACCCCTCCACTTT	CASSLRGGNSPLHF
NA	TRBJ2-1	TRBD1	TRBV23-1	TGCGCCAGCAGCGGACAGGTCGACAATGAGCAGTTCTTC	CASSGQVDNEQFF
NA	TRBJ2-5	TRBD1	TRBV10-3	TGTGCCATCAGTGGGCGAACTACCGGGACAGGGCAAGAGACCCAGTACTTC	CAISGRTTGTGQETQYF
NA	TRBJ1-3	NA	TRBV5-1	TGCGCCACGCGAAAGGGGCCAGGAAACACCATATATTTT	CATRKGPGNTIYF
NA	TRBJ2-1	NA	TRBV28	TGTGCCAGCAGTCCCACCGGGCAGTTAGGGGTGAATGAGCAGTTCTTC	CASSPTGQLGVNEQFF
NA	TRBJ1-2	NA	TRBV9	TGTGCCAGCAGCGTAAATTCCCAGACAGGTCCGAGTGGCTACACCTTC	CASSVNSQTGPSGYTF
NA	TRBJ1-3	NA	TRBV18	TGTGCCAGCTCACCATCCAGGTCTCCTGGAAACACCATATATTTT	CASSPSRSPGNTIYF
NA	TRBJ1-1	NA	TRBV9	TGTGCCAGCAGCGTAGAGGGACAAGCGAACACTGAAGCTTTCTTT	CASSVEGQANTEAFF
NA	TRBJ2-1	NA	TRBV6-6	TGTGCCAGCAAGTCGGACAGCTACAATGAGCAGTTCTTC	CASKSDSYNEQFF
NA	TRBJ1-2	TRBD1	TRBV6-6	TGTGCCAGCACGTACAGGGGAAGTCCCTATGGCTACACCTTC	CASTYRGSPYGYTF
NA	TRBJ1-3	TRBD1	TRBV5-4	TGTGCCAGCAGCTCGGGACAGCCAAGCTCTGGAAACACCATATATTTT	CASSSGQPSSGNTIYF
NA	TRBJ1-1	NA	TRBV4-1	TGCGCCAGCAGCCTTCCGCTATCGAACACTGAAGCTTTCTTT	CASSLPLSNTEAFF
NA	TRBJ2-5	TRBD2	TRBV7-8	TGTGCCAGCAGCCCCCTAGCTAGCGGTCAAGAGACCCAGTACTTC	CASSPLASGQETQYF
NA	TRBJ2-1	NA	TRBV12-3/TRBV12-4	TGTGCCAGCAGTTTAGTCGGGAATGAGCAGTTCTTC	CASSLVGNEQFF
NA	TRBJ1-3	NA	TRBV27	TGTGCCAGCAGTATCTTACGGGACTCTGGAAACACCATATATTTT	CASSILRDSGNTIYF
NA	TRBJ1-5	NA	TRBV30	TGTGCCTGGGCTACAGGGTCTTCTCGCCAGCCCCAGCATTTT	CAWATGSSRQPQHF
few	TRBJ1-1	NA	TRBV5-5	TGTGCCAGCAGCTTGGACACAAGGAACACTGAAGCTTTCTTT	CASSLDTRNTEAFF
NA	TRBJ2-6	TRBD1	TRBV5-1	TGCGCCAGCAGCGCCGATGGACAGGTTAACTCTGGGGCCAACGTCCTGACTTTC	CASSADGQVNSGANVLTF
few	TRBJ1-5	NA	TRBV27	TGTGCCAGCAGTGGAACAGGTAATCAGCCCCAGCATTTT	CASSGTGNQPQHF
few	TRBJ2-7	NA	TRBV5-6	TGTGCCAGCAGCTACAGGGTCAACGAGCAGTACTTC	CASSYRVNEQYF
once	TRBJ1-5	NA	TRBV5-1	TGCGCCAGCAGCCCTGGGACATCCGGTCAGCCCCAGCATTTT	CASSPGTSGQPQHF
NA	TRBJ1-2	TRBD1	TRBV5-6	TGTGCCAGCAGCTTGGCCGGAGGGACAGGCTATGGCTACACCTTC	CASSLAGGTGYGYTF
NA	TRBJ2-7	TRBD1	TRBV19	TGTGCCAGTAGTATTGGGACAGGGCGTCACGAGCAGTACTTC	CASSIGTGRHEQYF
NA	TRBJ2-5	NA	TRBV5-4	TGTGCCAGCAGCTTGGGGCAGACTAAAGAGACCCAGTACTTC	CASSLGQTKETQYF
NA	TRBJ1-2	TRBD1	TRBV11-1	TGTGCCAGCAGCTCCCGGACAGGGAACTATGGCTACACCTTC	CASSSRTGNYGYTF
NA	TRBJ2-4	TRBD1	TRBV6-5	TGTGCCAGCAGTTGGGACAGTAAAAACATTCAGTACTTC	CASSWDSKNIQYF
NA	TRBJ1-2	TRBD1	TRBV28	TGTGCCTTAAGGGGGCAGGGGGCGGGCTATGGCTACACCTTC	CALRGQGAGYGYTF
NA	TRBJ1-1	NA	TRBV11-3	TGTGCCAGCAGTTATCAGGTCGACACTGAAGCTTTCTTT	CASSYQVDTEAFF
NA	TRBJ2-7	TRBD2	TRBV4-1	TGCGCCAGCAGCCTTCTAGCGGGGGGCGGGTTTGCCTACGAGCAGTACTTC	CASSLLAGGGFAYEQYF
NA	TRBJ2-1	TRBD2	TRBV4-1	TGCGCCAGCAGCCCAGGGTTAGCGGGGGGCTCGAACAATGAGCAGTTCTTC	CASSPGLAGGSNNEQFF
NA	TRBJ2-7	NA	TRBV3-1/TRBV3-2	TGTGCCAGCAGCCACCTCCTAAACCCCGGGACACGCCACGAGCAGTACTTC	CASSHLLNPGTRHEQYF
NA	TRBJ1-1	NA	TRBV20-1	TGCAGTGCTAGAGTGTTCAATGAAGCTTTCTTT	CSARVFNEAFF